The 26 T cell receptor beta chains below all came from one sample that was sequenced in a study of cytomegalovirus exposure and HLA in healthy donors. PCR was performed using 60 Vbeta and 13 Jbeta primers. The table came from immunoSEQ multiplex PCR; TCRdb's copy has only in-frame clones and leaves some out. The sample has 150,000 to 200,000 clones; roughly 67% are singletons. Sequencing was performed on PBMCs. The receptor source for this set is a woman aged 18-29 years in good health and CMV-seropositive.

This chain joins TRBV6-1 and TRBJ2-7; 9 bases map to TRBD2. Germline CDR1 reads MNHNS; CDR2 reads SASEGT. The V and J ends lost 1 base and 9 bases, in that order; junction bases with no gene match: 13. The CDR3 extends over 16 amino acids. The CDR3 DNA sequence: TGTGCCAGCAGTGAAGAATTTGTGCGGGGGGGACCCGGGCAGTACTTC. This translates into CASSEEFVRGGPGQYF.

The genes are TRBV5-4 and TRBJ2-1, with 10 bases identical to TRBD1. Trimming at V came to 5 bases and at J to 7 bases, leaving 6 bases not matched to a gene. CDR1 and CDR2 (germline): SGHNT, YYREEE (reference sequence). The CDR3 is 14 residues long. CDR3 bases: TGTGCCAGCAGAACGACAGGGGGCGGGAATGAGCAGTTCTTC. This codes for CASRTTGGGNEQFF.

This clone has a handful of counts. The genes are TRBV9 and TRBJ2-2; D ambiguous. The V end lost 2 bases, the J end lost 8 bases, and 4 bases lay between the germline ends. This CDR3 has 11 residues. The germline CDR1 and CDR2 sequences are SGDLS and YYNGEE. This chain's CDR3 is CASSVSGELFF. The CDR3 DNA follows: TGTGCCAGCAGCGTTTCTGGGGAGCTGTTTTTT.

This chain links TRBV11-1 with TRBJ2-1; 9 nucleotides agree with TRBD2. V lost 3 bases, J lost 14 bases, and 11 bases stayed unmatched. The CDR3 covers 14 residues. Germline V CDR1 and CDR2: SGHAT, FQDESV (reference sequence). The CDR3 spells CASSFEGTSRTKFF. DNA of the CDR3: TGTGCCAGCAGCTTTGAAGGGACTAGCCGTACAAAGTTCTTC.

This rearrangement joins TRBV11-2 to TRBJ2-3, with TRBD2 identical over 12 bases. The CDR3 length is 18 residues. With 5 bases clipped from V and 2 bases from J, the junction kept 11 bases outside the gene matches. CDR1 SGHAT and CDR2 FQNNGV come from the germline V gene. CDR3 bases: TGTGCCAGCAGCCCCCCCACTACTAGCGGGGGGATCACAGATACGCAGTATTTT. The encoded protein is CASSPPTTSGGITDTQYF.

The gene calls are TRBV4-3 and TRBJ1-6; 7 bases line up with TRBD1. The V and J ends lost 0 bases and 5 bases, in that order; junction bases with no gene match: 4. There are 16 residues in the CDR3. Germline CDR1 is LGHNA and CDR2 is YSLEER. The CDR3, as DNA: TGCGCCAGCAGCCAAGAAACAGGGGCCCATAATTCACCCCTCCACTTT. Protein: CASSQETGAHNSPLHF.

The chain is built from TRBV19 and TRBJ2-2; D is perhaps TRBD1 (6 bases). V was clipped by 0 bases and J by 2 bases, with 10 bases between them. The germline V gene encodes CDR1 LNHDA and CDR2 SQIVND (reference sequence). The CDR3 contains 16 residues. The CDR3 loop is CASSIDRTANTGELFF. CDR3 coding DNA: TGTGCCAGTAGTATAGATCGGACAGCTAACACCGGGGAGCTGTTTTTT.

V and J are TRBV5-1 and TRBJ2-7; 9 positions match TRBD1. CDR3 length: 13 residues. The germline V gene has CDR1 SGHRS and CDR2 YFSETQ. V dropped 4 bases and J dropped 2; count of bases not matched to a gene: 1. In nucleotides, the CDR3 is TGCGCCAGCAGCCGGACAGGGGCCTACGAGCAGTACTTC. Its translation: CASSRTGAYEQYF.

V gene TRBV7-9 combines with J gene TRBJ2-1; D may be TRBD2 (6 bases). Trimming shortened V by 11 bases and J by 0 bases, and 14 bases separated the two germline ends. Looked up from germline, CDR1 is SEHNR and CDR2 is FQNEAQ (reference sequence). CDR3 size: 14 residues. The CDR3 nucleotides read TGTGCCTCAAGACCGGGGGTCTCCTACAATGAGCAGTTCTTC. Its protein is CASRPGVSYNEQFF.

The CDR3 nucleotides are TGTGCCAGCAGCCGGAGCGGGTTCGGGCTAGCCGAGACCGGGGAGCTGTTTTTT. Translation: CASSRSGFGLAETGELFF. The gene calls are TRBV7-2 and TRBJ2-2, with D possibly matching TRBD2 (6 bases). Germline V gene lookup returns CDR1 SGHTA and CDR2 FQGNSA. This CDR3 has 18 amino acids. Trimming stripped 5 bases from V and 5 bases from J, with 24 bases between.

This rearrangement joins TRBV27 to TRBJ1-1; no firm D call. CDR1 and CDR2 from the germline V gene are MNHEY and SMNVEV (reference sequence). This CDR3 comprises 11 residues. V was pared by 6 bases and J by 5 bases, with 7 bases between. The CDR3 loop is CASSTGTEAFF. The CDR3, as DNA: TGTGCCAGCAGCACCGGGACTGAAGCTTTCTTT.

The chain uses TRBV7-5 and TRBJ1-1; TRBD1 is the table's D call, not checked against the DNA. TRBV7-5 is termed a pseudogene. This CDR3 comprises 14 residues. CDR3 coding DNA: TGTGTCAGAAGCTTAGATTTAAGGGGCCGTGAAGCTTTCTTT. Translated, it gives CVRSLDLRGREAFF.

Comment on this clone: One junction end disagrees with the germline gene, perhaps due to a read error. The CDR3 nucleotides are TGTTCCAGCAGCTTAGGACAGACTAGCAATCAGCCCCAGCATTTT. Amino acid sequence: CSSSLGQTSNQPQHF. This chain uses TRBV7-9 with TRBJ1-5; D is perhaps TRBD1 (6 bases). The CDR3 is made up of 15 amino acids. Germline V gives CDR1 SEHNR, CDR2 FQNEAQ (reference sequence).

The chain has TRBV27 and TRBJ2-2; 11 nucleotides agree with TRBD2. The germline V gene has CDR1 MNHEY and CDR2 SMNVEV (reference sequence). Trimming took 7 bases from V and 1 from J; bases not matched to a gene: 11. The CDR3 length is 18 residues. As DNA, the CDR3 is TGTGCCAGCATACGACTAGGGACTAGCGGACTGAACACCGGGGAGCTGTTTTTT. The encoded protein is CASIRLGTSGLNTGELFF.

The V gene is TRBV27, the J gene TRBJ2-1, with 8 bases that match TRBD1. V shed 6 bases and J 5 bases; nucleotides not matched to a gene: 6. Germline CDR1 is MNHEY and CDR2 is SMNVEV (reference sequence). The CDR3 runs to 14 residues. The CDR3 is CASRGDRWNNEQFF. The CDR3 DNA reads as TGTGCCAGCAGGGGGGACAGGTGGAACAATGAGCAGTTCTTC.

This clone was seen only a few times. The V and J genes are TRBV30 and TRBJ1-1; D remains ambiguous. Trimming removed 1 base from V and 10 bases from J, with 22 bases in between. The germline gives CDR1 GTSNPN, CDR2 SVGIG (reference sequence). This CDR3 region has 15 residues. The CDR3 DNA reads as TGTGCCTGGAGTGCATCGGTACCGGGCCTGAGGGCAGCTTTCTTT. Its protein is CAWSASVPGLRAAFF.

The J gene is TRBJ1-2, the V gene TRBV4-3; D is possibly TRBD1 (6 bases). CDR1 and CDR2 (germline): LGHNA, YSLEER. V lost 0 bases and J lost 7, with 27 bases in between. The CDR3 totals 19 residues. Here the CDR3 DNA reads TGCGCCAGCAGCCAAGATTTGGTGAAGGGGACACTAAATACCCCTGGCTACACCTTC. It translates to CASSQDLVKGTLNTPGYTF.

The chain couples TRBV6-4 to TRBJ1-5; 7 bases align to TRBD1. J gave up 5 bases and V 7 bases, and 11 bases lay outside the gene matches. Per the germline V gene, CDR1 is MRHNA and CDR2 is SNTAGT. The CDR3 covers 15 residues. The CDR3 reads CASNLDREDDQPQHF. CDR3 in DNA: TGTGCCAGCAATCTTGACAGGGAAGATGATCAGCCCCAGCATTTT.

In the case of this clone: The junction does not match germline at one end; this may be a read error. The chain carries TRBV15 and TRBJ1-5, with 7 bases fitting TRBD1. The CDR3 consists of 16 residues. CDR1 and CDR2 (germline): LNHNV, YYDKDF (reference sequence). This CDR3 reads CATTRGRGTDYQPQHF. The CDR3 DNA reads TGTGCCACCACCAGAGGAAGAGGGACAGACTATCAGCCCCAGCATTTT.

This sequence joins TRBV11-1 and TRBJ2-1; 8 positions agree with TRBD1. The V and J ends lost 5 bases and 2 bases, in that order; junction bases with no gene match: 8. From germline, CDR1 is SGHAT and CDR2 FQDESV (reference sequence). This CDR3 is 16 amino acids long. The CDR3 coding sequence is TGTGCCAGCAGCCTACGTGACAGGGGCCCCTACAATGAGCAGTTCTTC. This encodes CASSLRDRGPYNEQFF.

V usage is TRBV30 and J usage is TRBJ1-1, with D unclear. Germline V gene sequence: CDR1 GTSNPN, CDR2 SVGIG (reference sequence). V dropped 2 bases and J dropped 6 bases, with 16 bases sitting between them. This CDR3 spans 14 amino acids. The CDR3 spells CAWSSRPSDAEAFF. The CDR3 DNA is TGTGCCTGGAGTTCCCGCCCGAGCGACGCTGAAGCTTTCTTT.

The table lists this clone with a few counts. The rearrangement uses TRBV4-1 and TRBJ2-3; D might be TRBD2 (6 bases). The CDR3 is 17 amino acids. Germline CDR1 reads MGHRA; CDR2 reads YSYEKL. V lost 4 bases, J lost 0 bases, and 17 bases lay in between. The CDR3, as DNA: TGCGCCAGCAGCCTTTTCCCGAGCGGGCTAAGCACAGATACGCAGTATTTT. This sequence encodes CASSLFPSGLSTDTQYF.

A note on this clone: At one of its ends the junction is not consistent with the germline gene, which may arise from a read error. This chain joins TRBV2 and TRBJ1-6, with 11 bases lining up with TRBD1. This CDR3 has 14 residues. Germline CDR1 is SNHLY and CDR2 is FYNNEI. CDR3 sequence reads: CARSGDRGSSPLHF. CDR3 nucleotide sequence: TGTGCCAGGAGTGGGGACAGGGGGAGTTCACCCCTCCACTTT.

The V and J genes are TRBV4-3 and TRBJ2-1; 9 positions agree with TRBD2. V dropped 7 bases and J dropped 5; count of bases not matched to a gene: 6. The CDR3 has 14 amino acids. Germline CDR1 is LGHNA and CDR2 is YSLEER. The CDR3 DNA follows: TGCGCCAGCACCCCGGGACTAGCACACAATGAGCAGTTCTTC. Its protein is CASTPGLAHNEQFF.

The genes are TRBV27 and TRBJ1-1, with no clear D. The CDR3 loop spans 13 amino acids. V lost 3 bases to trimming and J lost 1 base, with 6 bases between them. The germline V gene encodes CDR1 MNHEY and CDR2 SMNVEV (reference sequence). CDR3: CASSLEANTEAFF. As DNA, the CDR3 is TGTGCCAGCAGTTTGGAGGCGAACACTGAAGCTTTCTTT.

This clone was seen just once. J is TRBJ1-6 and V is TRBV14; the match to TRBD1 covers 7 bases. This CDR3 spans 16 amino acids. The junction had 10 bases not matched to a gene; V was cut back by 1 base and J by 10 bases. Germline assignment: CDR1 SGHDN and CDR2 FVKESK. In DNA form, the CDR3 reads TGTGCCAGCAGCCAAGGGACAGGCGGAGGCTACTCACCCCTCCACTTT. Its translation: CASSQGTGGGYSPLHF.